This T cell receptor (beta chain) was captured in a study of cytomegalovirus exposure and HLA in healthy donors. The PCR ran on 60 Vbeta and 13 Jbeta primers. The data were produced by immunoSEQ multiplex PCR, yet TCRdb's version contains in-frame clones alone and is incomplete. This table holds more than 150,000 clones, roughly four fifths found once. The CDR3 is 13 amino acids. V was trimmed by 1 base and J by 3 bases, leaving 7 bases between them. Germline CDR1 LNHDA, CDR2 SQIVND (reference sequence). The chain couples TRBV19 to TRBJ2-7; D possibly corresponds to TRBD2 (5 bases). Sequenced sample: PBMCs. The clonotype was recovered from a man between 50 and 59 years old in good health and CMV-seronegative. Written as DNA, the CDR3 is TGTGCCAGTAGTATAGGTGAGGGCTACGAGCAGTACTTC. Encoded protein: CASSIGEGYEQYF.